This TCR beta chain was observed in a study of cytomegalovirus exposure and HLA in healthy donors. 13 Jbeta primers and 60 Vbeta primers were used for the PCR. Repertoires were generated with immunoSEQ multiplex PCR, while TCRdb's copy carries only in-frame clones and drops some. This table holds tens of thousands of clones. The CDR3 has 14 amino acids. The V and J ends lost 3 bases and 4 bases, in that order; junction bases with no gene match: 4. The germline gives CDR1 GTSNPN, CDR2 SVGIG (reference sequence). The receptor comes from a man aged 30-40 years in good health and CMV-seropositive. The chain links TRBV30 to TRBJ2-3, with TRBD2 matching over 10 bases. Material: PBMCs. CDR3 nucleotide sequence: TGTGCCTGGAGACTAGCGGGGTACTCAGATACGCAGTATTTT. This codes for CAWRLAGYSDTQYF.